Presented here are 18 T cell receptor beta chains from one specimen sequenced in a study of shared clonotypes between healthy human individuals. Here immunoSEQ multiplex PCR was the method, and the copy in TCRdb shows in-frame clones only, minus some. The sample holds over a million clones; about 80% are singletons and the top ten take less than 1.5%. The sequenced sample was memory CD4+ T cells sorted from blood. Subset described: CD45RA-negative fraction. The receptors stem from a man between 18 and 29 years old in good health.

The chain links TRBV5-1 to TRBJ2-1; D gene unclear. Germline CDR1 and CDR2: SGHRS and YFSETQ. Trimming shortened V by 7 bases and J by 8 bases, and 7 bases separated the two germline ends. The CDR3 is made up of 10 amino acids. DNA of the CDR3: TGCGCCAGCTGGCTCCATGAGCAGTTCTTC. It is translated as CASWLHEQFF.

The chain couples TRBV11-2 to TRBJ2-1; 7 bases line up with TRBD2. CDR1 is SGHAT and CDR2 is FQNNGV in the germline V gene. The CDR3 spans 13 residues. V dropped 5 bases and J dropped 10; count of bases not matched to a gene: 8. DNA of the CDR3: TGTGCCAGCAGCCAACGACTAGCAGGGGAGCAGTTCTTC. It is translated as CASSQRLAGEQFF.

V gene TRBV4-1 combines with J gene TRBJ1-3; D is undetermined. Between the trimmed V and J ends, which lost 1 base and 0 bases, there was a span of 10 bases. The CDR3 is made up of 16 amino acids. Germline V gives CDR1 MGHRA, CDR2 YSYEKL. The CDR3, as DNA: TGCGCCAGCAGCCAAGCCCGGCCTTTCTCTGGAAACACCATATATTTT. Encoded protein: CASSQARPFSGNTIYF.

This clone was recorded only once. This chain links TRBV11-2 with TRBJ1-2; 9 bases fit TRBD1. Germline V gene data show CDR1 as SGHAT and CDR2 as FQNNGV. V was clipped by 5 bases and J by 4 bases; unmatched bases: 5. CDR3 length: 14 amino acids. DNA for the CDR3: TGTGCCAGCAGCCCGAGGACAGGGGCCTATGGCTACACCTTC. Its protein product is CASSPRTGAYGYTF.

V usage is TRBV5-6 and J usage is TRBJ2-5; 8 nucleotides line up with TRBD1. CDR1 and CDR2 (germline): SGHDT, YYEEEE. V was clipped by 2 bases and J by 4 bases; unmatched bases: 7. CDR3 length: 15 residues. CDR3 in amino acids: CASSLRQGLGETQYF. The CDR3, as DNA: TGTGCCAGCAGCTTAAGACAGGGGCTAGGAGAGACCCAGTACTTC.

This sequence joins TRBV6-6 and TRBJ2-1, with D hard to call. Deletions cut 3 bases from V and 1 base from J, with 13 bases between. Germline V gene lookup returns CDR1 MNHNY and CDR2 SVGAGI (reference sequence). The CDR3 has 16 residues. The CDR3 region has the DNA TGTGCCAGCAGTTATCTTGACAACCCGTCCTACAATGAGCAGTTCTTC. Protein product: CASSYLDNPSYNEQFF.

The chain combines TRBV7-9 with TRBJ2-1, with 11 nucleotides matching TRBD2. V shed 5 bases, J shed 0 bases, and the junction held 9 bases outside the gene matches. The V gene's germline CDR1 is SEHNR and CDR2 FQNEAQ (reference sequence). This CDR3 has 18 amino acids. The CDR3, as DNA: TGTGCCAGCAGCCATCCGACTAGCGGGGCGGGCTCCTACAATGAGCAGTTCTTC. This encodes CASSHPTSGAGSYNEQFF.

V usage is TRBV7-9 and J usage is TRBJ1-1; D is perhaps TRBD1 (6 bases). The germline V and J ends were trimmed by 1 base and 0 bases, with 21 bases remaining between them. CDR1 and CDR2 from the germline V gene are SEHNR and FQNEAQ (reference sequence). The CDR3 is 19 residues long. The CDR3, as DNA: TGTGCCAGCAGCTTAGAGGGTGTACGGACAGTTCAGATGAACACTGAAGCTTTCTTT. This encodes CASSLEGVRTVQMNTEAFF. Together with reference TRBV7-9 and TRBJ1-1, the CDR3 gives the full variable domain: DTGVSQNPRHKITKRGQNVTFRCDPISEHNRLYWYRQTLGQGPEFLTYFQNEAQLEKSRLLSDRFSAERPKGSFSTLEIQRTEQGDSAMYLCASSLEGVRTVQMNTEAFFGQGTRLTVV.

This clone was seen at least ten times. The chain links TRBV6-1 to TRBJ1-5; tentatively, D is TRBD1 (6 bases). The V gene's germline CDR1 is MNHNS and CDR2 SASEGT. The CDR3 sequence is 15 residues long. V shed 3 bases and J shed 2 bases, with 11 bases lying between them. The chain's CDR3 is CASSEGGGGNQPQHF. The CDR3 DNA reads as TGTGCCAGCAGTGAGGGGGGCGGGGGCAATCAGCCCCAGCATTTT.

The J gene is TRBJ2-7, the V gene TRBV9; possibly TRBD1 for D (6 bases). The V end lost 1 base, the J end lost 2 bases, and 10 bases lay between the germline ends. Germline CDR1 SGDLS, CDR2 YYNGEE. This CDR3 spans 14 amino acids. CDR3 region: CASSVQGTAYEQYF. The CDR3 DNA follows: TGTGCCAGCAGCGTACAGGGGACCGCCTACGAGCAGTACTTC.

V is TRBV5-6 and J is TRBJ2-3, with 9 nucleotides matching TRBD2. Germline V CDR1 and CDR2: SGHDT, YYEEEE. The CDR3 contains 16 residues. The ends lost 7 bases at V and 0 bases at J; junction bases unmatched: 9. This chain's CDR3 is CASVFLAGASTDTQYF. The CDR3 bases are TGTGCCAGCGTATTCTTAGCGGGAGCTAGCACAGATACGCAGTATTTT.

The V call is TRBV28, the J call TRBJ1-5; TRBD1 might be the D (6 bases). Trimming stripped 5 bases from V and 4 bases from J, with 18 bases between. Germline V lookup: CDR1 MDHEN, CDR2 SYDVKM. The CDR3 sequence is 16 residues long. The CDR3 here is CASSQARGGANQPQHF. The DNA of the CDR3 is TGTGCCAGCAGTCAAGCTAGGGGGGGAGCTAATCAGCCCCAGCATTTT.

The chain recombines TRBV18 with TRBJ1-2; D call uncertain. There are 13 residues in the CDR3. Deletions cut 3 bases from V and 5 bases from J, with 10 bases between. Germline CDR1 KGHSH, CDR2 LQKENI. This chain's CDR3 is CASSPGFQYGYTF. DNA for the CDR3: TGTGCCAGCTCACCGGGGTTTCAATATGGCTACACCTTC.

This clone is a singleton in its sample. This sequence joins TRBV21-1 and TRBJ1-6; TRBD1, the D gene given by the table, was not confirmed from the DNA. TRBV21-1 is designated a pseudogene. The CDR3 contains 16 residues. In DNA form, the CDR3 reads TGTGCCAGCAGCAAAGTCTCCAGGGGTAATGATTCACCCCTCCACTTT. Translating gives CASSKVSRGNDSPLHF.

V usage is TRBV28 and J usage is TRBJ2-7; 8 nucleotides agree with TRBD1. The length of the CDR3 is 15 residues. The V and J ends lost 5 bases and 0 bases, in that order; junction bases with no gene match: 6. Germline CDR1 and CDR2: MDHEN and SYDVKM. The CDR3: CASSTGTGISYEQYF. The CDR3 nucleotides read TGTGCCAGCAGTACCGGGACAGGCATCTCCTACGAGCAGTACTTC.

This rearrangement joins TRBV15 to TRBJ1-3, with D uncertain. Per germline, CDR1 LNHNV and CDR2 YYDKDF (reference sequence). The CDR3 contains 15 residues. The V gene lost 0 bases and the J gene lost 1 base, with 7 bases spanning the gap. The CDR3 DNA reads as TGTGCCACCAGCAGAGATGTGGGTTCTGGAAACACCATATATTTT. Translating it yields CATSRDVGSGNTIYF.

CDR3 sequence (DNA): TGCAGTATAAACCAGGGTAAGGGCACTGAAGCTTTCTTT. As protein: CSINQGKGTEAFF. V is TRBV29-1 and J is TRBJ1-1, with D perhaps matching TRBD1 (5 bases). The germline CDR1 and CDR2 sequences are SQVTM and ANQGSEA. This CDR3 contains 13 residues.

This chain joins TRBV5-1 and TRBJ1-1, with D perhaps matching TRBD1 (5 bases). CDR1 SGHRS and CDR2 YFSETQ come from the germline V gene. The CDR3 is made up of 16 amino acids. The ends were cut back, 1 base at V and 4 bases at J, with 17 bases in the middle. CDR3 bases: TGCGCCAGCAGCTTGTATGGGGGAGAGGTTGCCACTGAAGCTTTCTTT. Translated: CASSLYGGEVATEAFF. Looking up the rest from reference TRBV5-1 and TRBJ1-1 gives the full variable domain: KAGVTQTPRYLIKTRGQQVTLSCSPISGHRSVSWYQQTPGQGLQFLFEYFSETQRNKGNFPGRFSGRQFSNSRSEMNVSTLELGDSALYLCASSLYGGEVATEAFFGQGTRLTVV.